Below are 25 T cell receptor beta chains sequenced from a single sample in a study of cytomegalovirus exposure and HLA in healthy donors. Primers for the PCR totalled 60 Vbeta and 13 Jbeta. Here immunoSEQ multiplex PCR was the method, and the copy in TCRdb shows in-frame clones only, minus some. The sample yields approximately 150,000 clones, 87% seen once. The sample consisted of PBMCs. These receptors all stem from a woman aged 30 to 39 in good health and CMV-seronegative.

The chain links TRBV7-9 to TRBJ1-1; D gene unclear. Germline V gene sequence: CDR1 SEHNR, CDR2 FQNEAQ (reference sequence). V gave up 2 bases and J gave up 0 bases, with 7 bases separating them. CDR3 length: 14 residues. Here the CDR3 reads CASSLLAVNTEAFF. CDR3 coding DNA: TGTGCCAGCAGCTTATTAGCGGTGAACACTGAAGCTTTCTTT.

The chain employs TRBV28 and TRBJ1-4; no firm D call. V lost 7 bases to trimming and J lost 5 bases, with 11 bases between them. CDR1 is MDHEN and CDR2 is SYDVKM in the germline V gene. The CDR3 has 13 amino acids. CDR3 DNA: TGTGCCAGCACCGGAGTGATCAATGAAAAACTGTTTTTT. It encodes CASTGVINEKLFF.

This clone was seen a handful of times. This rearrangement joins TRBV28 to TRBJ2-1, with D possibly TRBD2 on 5 matching bases. Trimming cost V 6 bases and J 7 bases, with 19 bases left between them. CDR1 is MDHEN, CDR2 SYDVKM, per germline. The CDR3 covers 15 residues. This chain's CDR3 is CASRSTSVPLNEQFF. The DNA of the CDR3 is TGTGCCAGCAGATCAACTAGTGTGCCTTTAAATGAGCAGTTCTTC.

The gene calls are TRBV7-9 and TRBJ2-1; 7 nucleotides align to TRBD2. CDR1 and CDR2 from the germline V gene are SEHNR and FQNEAQ (reference sequence). V trimming: 4 bases; J trimming: 0 bases; junction bases outside the gene matches: 3. The CDR3 runs to 15 residues. CDR3 sequence: CASSSLADSYNEQFF. CDR3 nucleotide sequence: TGTGCCAGCAGCTCCCTAGCGGACTCCTACAATGAGCAGTTCTTC.

The chain recombines TRBV6-5 with TRBJ2-7; no reliable D call. V lost 5 bases, J lost 0 bases, and 11 bases lay in between. The CDR3 is 14 amino acids. Per the germline V gene, CDR1 is MNHEY and CDR2 is SVGAGI. In DNA form, the CDR3 reads TGTGCCAGCAGTGGTTTAAAGAGCTCCTACGAGCAGTACTTC. Translated, it gives CASSGLKSSYEQYF.

The V call is TRBV7-3, the J call TRBJ2-5, with 9 positions matching TRBD2. Germline CDR1 and CDR2: SGHTA and FQGTGA. Losses at the gene ends were 1 base for V and 4 bases for J; bases not matched to a gene: 19. This CDR3 has 20 amino acids. DNA of the CDR3: TGTGCCAGCAGCTTAAAAGTCGGCGTCGGGGTAGCGGGAGTATCAGAGACCCAGTACTTC. This encodes CASSLKVGVGVAGVSETQYF.

This chain joins TRBV29-1 and TRBJ1-2, with unresolved D. Per the germline V gene, CDR1 is SQVTM and CDR2 is ANQGSEA. This CDR3 spans 11 amino acids. Trimming left V 6 bases short and J 4 bases short, with 9 bases between. As DNA, the CDR3 is TGCAGCGTCCCTGACACCTATGGCTACACCTTC. Translation: CSVPDTYGYTF. The full variable domain, rest sourced from reference TRBV29-1 and TRBJ1-2, is SAVISQKPSRDICQRGTSLTIQCQVDSQVTMMFWYRQQPGQSLTLIATANQGSEATYESGFVIDKFPISRPNLTFSTLTVSNMSPEDSSIYLCSVPDTYGYTFGSGTRLTVV.

The chain combines TRBV11-2 with TRBJ2-1; TRBD1 might be the D (6 bases). Trimming cost V 1 base and J 9 bases, with 16 bases left between them. This CDR3 contains 15 residues. Germline assignment: CDR1 SGHAT and CDR2 FQNNGV. This CDR3 reads CASSLVLRQAPEQFF. The CDR3 DNA reads as TGTGCCAGCAGCTTAGTCTTGCGACAGGCCCCTGAGCAGTTCTTC. Combining the CDR3 with reference TRBV11-2 and TRBJ2-1 gives the whole variable domain EAGVAQSPRYKIIEKRQSVAFWCNPISGHATLYWYQQILGQGPKLLIQFQNNGVVDDSQLPKDRFSAERLKGVDSTLKIQPAKLEDSAVYLCASSLVLRQAPEQFFGPGTRLTVL.

The chain recombines TRBV19 with TRBJ1-5; D might be TRBD1 (5 bases). V was trimmed by 3 bases and J by 2 bases, leaving 8 bases between them. This CDR3 has 14 amino acids. From germline, CDR1 is LNHDA and CDR2 SQIVND (reference sequence). This CDR3 reads CASSMGHRNQPQHF. The CDR3 DNA reads TGTGCCAGTAGTATGGGGCACCGCAATCAGCCCCAGCATTTT.

This clone showed up just a few times. The J gene is TRBJ2-3, the V gene TRBV11-1; 8 bases match TRBD1. The CDR3 spans 15 residues. Germline CDR1 and CDR2: SGHAT and FQDESV (reference sequence). Unmatched junction bases numbered 11, after V lost 6 bases and J lost 6 bases. The CDR3 nucleotides read TGTGCCAGCAGAACAAGACAGGGGTGGTCCGATACGCAGTATTTT. Its translation is CASRTRQGWSDTQYF.

The rearrangement uses TRBV10-3 and TRBJ2-6; D might be TRBD1 (6 bases). This CDR3 is built from 16 residues. V was pared by 6 bases and J by 0 bases, with 12 bases between. Germline V gene data show CDR1 as ENHRY and CDR2 as SYGVKD. The CDR3 is CAIRDRGASGANVLTF. The DNA of the CDR3 is TGTGCCATCAGGGACAGAGGGGCCTCTGGGGCCAACGTCCTGACTTTC.

The genes are TRBV6-1 and TRBJ2-3, with 7 bases that match TRBD1. V lost 7 bases, J lost 0 bases, and 4 bases stayed unmatched. Looked up from germline, CDR1 is MNHNS and CDR2 is SASEGT. CDR3 length: 14 residues. The CDR3 DNA reads as TGTGCCAGCACCCTGGACAGGAGCACAGATACGCAGTATTTT. Its translation: CASTLDRSTDTQYF.

Of note for this clone: Other DNA variants within this sample encode the same CDR3. The rearrangement joins TRBV7-9 to TRBJ1-6; D is unclear. Trimming pared 5 bases from V and 0 bases from J, leaving 8 bases between. This CDR3 region has 15 residues. From germline, CDR1 is SEHNR and CDR2 FQNEAQ (reference sequence). The CDR3 here is CASSRDNSYNSPLHF. CDR3 nucleotide sequence: TGTGCCAGCAGCAGAGACAACTCCTATAATTCACCCCTCCACTTT.

The rearrangement uses TRBV6-5 and TRBJ1-2; D is unresolved. From germline, CDR1 is MNHEY and CDR2 SVGAGI. V was trimmed by 0 bases and J by 8 bases, leaving 16 bases between them. The CDR3 runs 15 residues. The CDR3 spells CASSYSSEAARGYTF. CDR3 nucleotides: TGTGCCAGCAGTTACTCAAGTGAGGCAGCGCGGGGCTACACCTTC.

The V call is TRBV5-6, the J call TRBJ2-1; TRBD1 matches 9 bases. V dropped 0 bases and J dropped 4; count of bases not matched to a gene: 2. The V gene's germline CDR1 is SGHDT and CDR2 YYEEEE. The CDR3 extends over 15 amino acids. CDR3 amino acids: CASSLGGQGYNEQFF. The DNA of the CDR3 is TGTGCCAGCAGCTTGGGGGGACAGGGTTACAATGAGCAGTTCTTC.

On this clone itself: Other DNA sequences within the sample encode an identical CDR3. J is TRBJ2-1 and V is TRBV5-1; 12 positions match TRBD2. This CDR3 contains 15 residues. Trimming at V came to 4 bases and at J to 2 bases, leaving 1 base not matched to a gene. Germline V CDR1 and CDR2: SGHRS, YFSETQ. This chain's CDR3 is CASSRTSGAYNEQFF. Here the CDR3 DNA reads TGCGCCAGCAGCAGGACTAGCGGGGCCTACAATGAGCAGTTCTTC.

V gene TRBV7-9 combines with J gene TRBJ1-3, with 7 bases identical to TRBD1. Germline lookup yields CDR1 SEHNR and CDR2 FQNEAQ (reference sequence). After removal of 7 bases from V and 2 bases from J, the junction contained 5 bases not matched to a gene. CDR3 length equals 14 residues. The CDR3 sequence is CASTKDRAGNTIYF. DNA of the CDR3: TGTGCCAGCACCAAAGACAGGGCTGGAAACACCATATATTTT.

This chain joins TRBV6-1 and TRBJ2-2, with TRBD2 as a possible D gene (6 bases). Germline V gene data show CDR1 as MNHNS and CDR2 as SASEGT. This CDR3 region has 18 residues. V was shortened by 3 bases and J by 5 bases, with 22 bases between the two germline ends. The CDR3 here is CASSEIYLMVEGTGELFF. In nucleotides, the CDR3 is TGTGCCAGCAGTGAGATTTATTTAATGGTGGAGGGAACCGGGGAGCTGTTTTTT.

The chain employs TRBV6-5 and TRBJ2-7; TRBD1 matches 8 bases. The germline V gene encodes CDR1 MNHEY and CDR2 SVGAGI. J gave up 3 bases and V 0 bases, and 4 bases lay outside the gene matches. The CDR3 has 15 residues. CDR3 nucleotides: TGTGCCAGCAGTTACTCAGGACAGGGAGTCTACGAGCAGTACTTC. Amino acids: CASSYSGQGVYEQYF.

The chain joins TRBV5-1 to TRBJ2-7; TRBD1 aligns across 10 bases. Germline V gene sequence: CDR1 SGHRS, CDR2 YFSETQ. Trimming took 7 bases from V and 5 from J; bases not matched to a gene: 3. The CDR3 has 12 amino acids. CDR3 loop: CASGDRGHEQYF. CDR3 nucleotides: TGCGCCAGCGGGGACAGGGGCCACGAGCAGTACTTC.

CDR3 sequence: CAWGQGINGQPQHF. In DNA form, the CDR3 reads TGTGCCTGGGGACAGGGGATTAATGGTCAGCCCCAGCATTTT. The chain combines TRBV30 with TRBJ1-5; 9 bases map to TRBD1. CDR1 GTSNPN and CDR2 SVGIG come from the germline V gene (reference sequence). With V trimmed by 5 bases and J by 6 bases, 8 bases remained unmatched. The CDR3 covers 14 residues.

This chain connects TRBV19 to TRBJ1-4; TRBD1 might be the D (5 bases). V was pared by 4 bases and J by 7 bases, with 16 bases between. This CDR3 comprises 15 residues. Per germline, CDR1 LNHDA and CDR2 SQIVND (reference sequence). The CDR3 DNA follows: TGTGCCAGTAGTAAAGTCGGGACCGGGGGTGAAAAACTGTTTTTT. Translation gives CASSKVGTGGEKLFF.

The rearrangement links TRBV9 to TRBJ2-7; D gene unclear. This CDR3 has 14 residues. The V gene's germline CDR1 is SGDLS and CDR2 YYNGEE. Trimming shortened V by 0 bases and J by 0 bases, and 7 bases separated the two germline ends. CDR3 region: CASSVGTISYEQYF. The CDR3 coding sequence is TGTGCCAGCAGCGTAGGTACTATCTCCTACGAGCAGTACTTC.

The genes are TRBV7-2 and TRBJ2-7; TRBD1 matches 8 bases. Germline V gene sequence: CDR1 SGHTA, CDR2 FQGNSA. The CDR3 runs to 14 residues. V shed 3 bases, J shed 3 bases, and the junction held 4 bases outside the gene matches. CDR3 DNA: TGTGCCAGCAGCTTGACAGGGGCGGGCTACGAGCAGTACTTC. The encoded protein is CASSLTGAGYEQYF.

J is TRBJ2-7 and V is TRBV21-1; TRBD2 is the table's D call and was not checked against the DNA. TRBV21-1 is termed a pseudogene. The CDR3 runs to 13 residues. The CDR3 here is CARLISHYYEQYF. CDR3 coding DNA: TGTGCCCGACTCATTTCCCATTATTACGAGCAGTACTTC.